This T cell receptor beta chain was sequenced in a study of cytomegalovirus exposure and HLA in healthy donors (dated by TCRdb to 2016 to 2017). Broadly, across the study: According to an earlier analysis of a few hundred of the donors, 150 million to 200 million T cells yielded some 110 million unique TCR beta sequences and approximately 280 Gb of sequence data. About 300 gigabases of sequencing data and around 87 million unique TCR sequences were included in an early release covering about 700 HLA-typed donors. The genetic ancestry cluster associated with self-reported Caucasian donors included 81% of the 398 genotyped donors. The study aimed to test whether signatures of past pathogen exposure could be identified by cataloging public T cell receptors. Using immunosequencing, the study profiled T cell repertoires from 500 to 800 subjects and related those repertoires to cytomegalovirus serostatus. In addition to the first cohort of several hundred subjects, a separate validation cohort of 120 different subjects was used. The study combined high-throughput TCR immunosequencing, statistical association of individual TCRs with disease status, and machine learning to predict cytomegalovirus infection status. To study patterns of TCR occurrence, a later analysis re-analyzed previously published TCR beta repertoires from several hundred donors and added high-resolution HLA genotyping. Rather than drawing on any new phenotypic data, the later analysis identified candidate immune exposures from TCR beta sequences and the way those sequences occurred across donors. In an earlier analysis of roughly 580 of the donors, high-throughput TCR beta sequencing was used to judge whether each TCR beta V gene segment behaved as functional or pseudogenic. Alongside the repertoire data, information on donor age, sex, ethnicity and CMV serostatus was compiled. Genome-wide SNP genotypes for about 55% of the 666 donors were used in a later genetic analysis, which treated that subset as a discovery cohort. All discovery cohort repertoires had been generated using a single sequencing platform. HLA typing covered class I and class II loci at four-digit resolution. Typing coverage differed by locus: A, B, C, DRB1 and DQB1 were typed in about 620-630 donors, DQA1 in approximately 520, DPA1 in around 600, and DPB1 in 400 to 490. Four to six DR-DQ haplotypes were handled as single units for association and clustering, since linkage in the cohort was strong. Among around 400 genotyped donors of the cohort, an average of around 240,000 unique TCR beta nucleotide sequences was sequenced per donor, of which approximately 18% were non-productive. Beyond this particular receptor, the publication reports: Broadly in line with IMGT annotations, most TCR beta V segments showed up in productive rearrangements about 90% or about 30% of the time in an earlier analysis of several hundred of the donors. A later analysis found that TCR association rates varied across HLA loci, with DRB1 alleles showing the most associated TCRs and HLA-C alleles the fewest. Because some donors lacked HLA typing at each locus, the association tests relied only on the typed subset. Correlated functional status among segregating V segments might be attributable to linkage disequilibrium, but an unknown experimental factor could not be ruled out. According to the authors, the approach could potentially be generalized to other disease states and immunological phenotypes. A later analysis associated some 17,000 TCR beta sequences with specific HLA alleles at a false discovery rate of 0.05. The 87-base-pair reads could not distinguish some IMGT-functional V segments, including TRBV6-2 and TRBV6-3, so those segments were excluded. Compared with the 666-donor mean, donors in an Asian-associated ancestry cluster had fewer N-insertions in productive TCRs, according to a later genetic analysis. The presence/absence analyses assumed that sequencing depth was roughly uniform across donors, and that assumption may not be true. Most TCR sequences were observed very rarely across donors, whereas some public TCRs were present in many individuals. A later analysis found that HLA-associated TCR beta chains were more clonally expanded and had lower generation probabilities than equally common non-associated chains. A later analysis found that most CMV-associated TCR beta chains appeared HLA-restricted, with HLA associations seemingly driven largely by CMV exposure. Immune exposure information for the cohort was limited to CMV serostatus. When HLA alleles, especially DR and DQ, strongly co-occurred, attributing TCR associations to individual alleles was difficult. The study gave a list of about 170 TCR beta chains associated with cytomegalovirus. According to a later analysis, parvovirus B19, influenza, CMV and Epstein-Barr virus appeared linked to several top co-occurrence clusters. Only TCR beta chains were sequenced in this cohort, and the absence of alpha or paired-chain data limited detectable features. The classifier was reported to diagnose cytomegalovirus status with high specificity and sensitivity in both the original and validation cohorts. A cluster of highly shared sequence variants was judged likely to represent a technical artifact of the sequencing pipeline. In a later genetic analysis, a missense DCLRE1C variant was associated with V-gene and J-gene trimming of TCR beta chains, and the association was replicated in an independent cohort. A further reported finding was that TCR beta sequences accurately predicted the HLA-A and HLA-B alleles for most subjects in the first cohort. In vitro tests confirmed that three of the cytomegalovirus-associated TCR beta chains recognize cytomegalovirus antigens. Because counts were too low, more than 15 rarely observed V segments, including chromosome 9 orphons, were excluded from the earlier analysis of under 650 of the donors.

At the junction V is shortened by 3 bases and J by 4 bases; bases outside the gene matches: 10. Based on the germline V gene, the CDR1 and CDR2 sequences are SGHAT and FQNNGV. The CDR3 runs 16 residues from the cysteine to the phenylalanine. The read is trimmed to its CDR3 DNA, 48 bases read in frame from base 1. The cohort was made up of 650 to 700 healthy bone marrow donors. Cohort members were all nominally healthy when sampled, although unrecorded immune exposures were likely present. The donor tested CMV seronegative, placing the donor among the 350 to 400 seronegative members of the cohort. A peripheral blood sample was collected from each donor, and TCR beta sequencing was performed on peripheral blood mononuclear cells. The Qiagen DNeasy Blood Extraction Kit was used to extract genomic DNA from the blood cell samples. The protocol used for the library was the immunoSEQ multiplex PCR assay. A mixture of 60 forward primers for TCR Vbeta segments and 13 reverse primers for TCR Jbeta segments was used in the multiplex PCR. Amplification of the CDR3 region of rearranged TCR beta genes was performed with a multiplex PCR assay on genomic DNA. On the Illumina HiSeq System, the amplified TCR beta libraries were sequenced as 87-base-pair reads. As for the authors' bioinformatics: In a later analysis, tens of millions of unique TCR beta chains were counted across the 650 to 750 repertoires, and roughly 10 million of these chains were shared by at least two donors. Raw reads were error-corrected and collapsed into unique sequences by a nearest-neighbor algorithm in which closely related sequences were merged to remove PCR and sequencing errors. CDR3 sequences were aligned to IMGT reference sequences to assign V, D and J gene segments. For a sequence to be retained, at least a six-nucleotide match to both a V gene segment and a J gene segment was required. Rearrangements were classified as productive when the CDR3 lacked stop codons and remained in frame with V and J, and all other rearrangements were classified as non-productive. Following IMGT convention, CDR3 was defined as the stretch from the second conserved V-encoded cysteine to the conserved J-encoded phenylalanine. Sequences without an unambiguous match to a single V gene segment were excluded from the earlier analysis of almost 600 of the donors. An earlier analysis of several hundred of the donors called V segments functional above 56.7% productive rearrangements and segregating when the between-donor standard deviation exceeded 5%. A statistical classification framework was built to diagnose cytomegalovirus status from the catalog of TCR beta chain sequences. V and J gene assignment, in a later analysis, came from comparing TCR nucleotide sequences with IMGT/GENE-DB human TR gene sequences. Using the TCRdist pipeline, a later analysis assigned CDR3 sequences along with most-parsimonious VDJ recombination scenarios. In a later analysis, each TCR beta chain was defined by its CDR3 amino acid sequence together with its V-gene family, and reads without a unique V-gene family were excluded. To address suspected cross-contamination and a sequencing artifact, a later analysis removed over 500 highly shared, low-generation-probability nucleotide sequences. In a later analysis, a clonal expansion index for each public chain was calculated from normalized within-repertoire ranks of inferred template counts. Generation probabilities in a later analysis came from a VDJ recombination model fitted to out-of-frame rearrangements, and those results were checked against IGoR. Hypergeometric tests were used in a later analysis to score TCR-TCR, TCR-HLA and TCR-CMV co-occurrence, with a repertoire-size bias correction applied to the TCR pairs. False discovery rates were estimated in a later analysis by permuting HLA or CMV assignments 20 times. A later analysis grouped co-occurring TCRs with DBSCAN, adding TCRdist sequence similarity when clustering within HLA-allele-positive subsets. Co-occurrence clustering excluded repertoires with fewer than 30,000 or more than 120,000 public chains, plus five with anomalous nucleotide sharing. TCRdb retrieved this table from immuneACCESS and kept in-frame rearrangements only. Not all clones are present; in checked studies, unresolved V genes account for under half, and no reason is known for the remainder. That table supplies the V and J calls and clone size; D and trimming were determined from the DNA. This sample's listing comprises roughly 200,000 clones. The ten biggest clones cover 6.5% of the sample.

Notes on this clone: Its antigen target is currently unknown.

Sequenced: PBMCs. In this chain, TRBV11-2 is recombined with TRBJ1-2; 8 bases in between match TRBD1. This receptor was obtained from a man aged 25 to 40 in good health and CMV-seronegative. The CDR3 region has the sequence CASSFRSGQGSYGYTF. Read as DNA, the sequence is TGTGCCAGCAGCTTCCGGTCCGGACAGGGCAGCTATGGCTACACCTTC.